The clone carrying this T cell receptor (beta chain) appeared many times. Per the germline V gene, CDR1 is MNHNS and CDR2 is SASEGT. The CDR3 totals 13 residues. V was shortened by 6 bases and J by 11 bases, with 19 bases between the two germline ends. The source of the sample is a study of tumor-infiltrating lymphocytes in oesophageal squamous cell carcinoma. MiXCR, run by TCRdb on the PCR reads, gives a single entry per CDR3 protein. Among roughly 7,000 distinct CDR3 sequences listed, 15% to 18% were seen once. This receptor was identified in a male donor with esophageal squamous cell carcinoma. The V call is TRBV6-1, the J call TRBJ1-1; D uncertain. What was sequenced was blood. Written as DNA, the CDR3 is TGTGCCAGCAGGCCCGGTGGCCCCTCCGCCGCTTTCTTT. Amino acids: CASRPGGPSAAFF.